Here is one T cell receptor (beta chain) with its context. No antigen is known for it. From blood CD8+ and CD4+ T cells, the TCR beta chain was sequenced. Patients with stable or active relapsing-remitting disease, all of them treatment-naive, made up the multiple sclerosis controls. The sample belongs to a study of CD8 T cells in Susac syndrome. General study points: The study admitted that it had a relatively small number of individuals in its TCR sequencing and HLA analysis.

Looked up from germline, CDR1 is SGHDT and CDR2 is YYEEEE. V was shortened by 1 base and J by 2 bases, with 6 bases between the two germline ends. The length of the CDR3 is 13 residues. RNA in amounts of about 0.5 to 1 ug was reverse transcribed with random hexamers. Multiplex immunoSEQ PCR targeted 54 Vbeta and 13 Jbeta TCR beta segments. TCRdb re-called the immunoSEQ multiplex PCR reads with MiXCR, one entry per CDR3 protein. Of about 250,000 distinct CDR3 sequences listed, 80% to 95% are singletons. The V and J genes are TRBV5-6 and TRBJ1-2; no definite D call. The specimen sequenced was CD4+ T cells from PBMCs. The TCR sequence derives from a human donor with multiple sclerosis. The chain's CDR3 is CASSLSRNYGYTF. The CDR3 region has the DNA TGTGCCAGCAGCTTGTCGCGGAACTATGGCTACACCTTC.